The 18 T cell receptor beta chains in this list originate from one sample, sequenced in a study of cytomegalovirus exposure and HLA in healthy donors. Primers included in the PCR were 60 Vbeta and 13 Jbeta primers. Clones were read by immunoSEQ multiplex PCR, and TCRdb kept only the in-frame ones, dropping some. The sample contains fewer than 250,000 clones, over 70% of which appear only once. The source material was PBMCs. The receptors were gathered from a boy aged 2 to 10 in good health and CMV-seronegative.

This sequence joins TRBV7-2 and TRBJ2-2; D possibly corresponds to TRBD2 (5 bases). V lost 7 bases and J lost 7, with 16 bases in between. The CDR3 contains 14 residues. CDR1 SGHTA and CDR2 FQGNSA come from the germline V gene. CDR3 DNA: TGTGCCAGCAACTCGGGCGGGTGGGGCGGGGAGCTGTTTTTT. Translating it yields CASNSGGWGGELFF.

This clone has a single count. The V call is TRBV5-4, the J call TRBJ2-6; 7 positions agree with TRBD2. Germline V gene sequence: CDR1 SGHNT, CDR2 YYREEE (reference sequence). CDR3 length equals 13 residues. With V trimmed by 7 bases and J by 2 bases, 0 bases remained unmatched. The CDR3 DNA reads TGTGCCAGCGGGGGGGCTGGGGCCAACGTCCTGACTTTC. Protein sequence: CASGGAGANVLTF. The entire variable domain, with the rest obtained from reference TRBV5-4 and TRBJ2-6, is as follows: ETGVTQSPTHLIKTRGQQVTLRCSSQSGHNTVSWYQQALGQGPQFIFQYYREEENGRGNFPPRFSGLQFPNYSSELNVNALELDDSALYLCASGGAGANVLTFGAGSRLTVL.

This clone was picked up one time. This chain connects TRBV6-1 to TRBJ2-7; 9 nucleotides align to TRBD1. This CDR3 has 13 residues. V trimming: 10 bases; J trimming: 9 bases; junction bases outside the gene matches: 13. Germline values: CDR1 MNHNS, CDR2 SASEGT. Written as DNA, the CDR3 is TGTGCCACCGAGGGGACAGGGCCCACCGGGCAGTACTTC. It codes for CATEGTGPTGQYF.

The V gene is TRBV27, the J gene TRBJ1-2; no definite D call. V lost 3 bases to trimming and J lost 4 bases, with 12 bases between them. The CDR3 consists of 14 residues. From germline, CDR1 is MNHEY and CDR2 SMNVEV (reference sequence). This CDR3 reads CASSFSGLSYGYTF. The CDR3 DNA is TGTGCCAGCAGTTTTTCAGGTTTGAGCTATGGCTACACCTTC.

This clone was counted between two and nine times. CDR3 nucleotides: TGTGCCAGCAGTGGGGGCCGAGGGGCGCAGTACTTC. Protein: CASSGGRGAQYF. The V gene is TRBV5-6, the J gene TRBJ2-7; a possible D gene is TRBD1 (6 bases). V dropped 5 bases and J dropped 9 bases, with 15 bases sitting between them. CDR3 length: 12 residues. CDR1 is SGHDT, CDR2 YYEEEE, per germline.

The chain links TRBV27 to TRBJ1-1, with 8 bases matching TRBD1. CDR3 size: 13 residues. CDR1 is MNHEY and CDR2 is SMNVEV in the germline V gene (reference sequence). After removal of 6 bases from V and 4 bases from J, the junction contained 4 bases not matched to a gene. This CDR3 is CASRPTGGTEAFF. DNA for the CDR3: TGTGCCAGCAGGCCCACAGGGGGCACTGAAGCTTTCTTT.

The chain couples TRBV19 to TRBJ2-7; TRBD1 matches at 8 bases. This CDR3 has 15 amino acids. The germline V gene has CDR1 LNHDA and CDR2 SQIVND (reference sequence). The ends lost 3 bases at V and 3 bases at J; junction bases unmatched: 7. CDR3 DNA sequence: TGTGCCAGTAGTATCGTGACAGGGGCGATCTACGAGCAGTACTTC. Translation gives CASSIVTGAIYEQYF.

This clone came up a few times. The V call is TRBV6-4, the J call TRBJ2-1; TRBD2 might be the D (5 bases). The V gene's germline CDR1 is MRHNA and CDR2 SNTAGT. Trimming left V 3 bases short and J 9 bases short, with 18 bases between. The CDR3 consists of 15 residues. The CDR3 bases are TGTGCCAGCAGTGAGATTGCTAGCCTCCCGCGTGAGCAGTTCTTC. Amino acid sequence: CASSEIASLPREQFF.

As DNA, the CDR3 is TGCGCCAGCAGCCCCTGGACTAGCGGGGAAGAGACCCAGTACTTC. The encoded protein is CASSPWTSGEETQYF. The chain combines TRBV5-1 with TRBJ2-5; TRBD2 aligns across 12 bases. CDR1 and CDR2 from the germline V gene are SGHRS and YFSETQ. The V segment lost 4 bases and the J segment 3 bases; nucleotides outside the gene matches: 4. There are 15 residues in the CDR3. The full variable domain, in which reference TRBV5-1 and TRBJ2-5 provide the parts outside the CDR3, is KAGVTQTPRYLIKTRGQQVTLSCSPISGHRSVSWYQQTPGQGLQFLFEYFSETQRNKGNFPGRFSGRQFSNSRSEMNVSTLELGDSALYLCASSPWTSGEETQYFGPGTRLLVL.

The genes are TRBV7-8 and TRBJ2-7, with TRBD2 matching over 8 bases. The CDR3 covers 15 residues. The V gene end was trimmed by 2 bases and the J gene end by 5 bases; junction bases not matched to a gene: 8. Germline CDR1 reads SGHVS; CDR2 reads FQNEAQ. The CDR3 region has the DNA TGTGCCAGCAGCTTATCAGCGGGAGAGAGCCACGAGCAGTACTTC. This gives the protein CASSLSAGESHEQYF.

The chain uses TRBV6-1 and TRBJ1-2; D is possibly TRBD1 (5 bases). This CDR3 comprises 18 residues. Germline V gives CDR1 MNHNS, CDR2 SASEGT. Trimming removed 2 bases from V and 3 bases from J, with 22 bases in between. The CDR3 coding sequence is TGTGCCAGCAGTGAAAACCGGGGCCTCCTCGGGGGGTACTATGGCTACACCTTC. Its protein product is CASSENRGLLGGYYGYTF.

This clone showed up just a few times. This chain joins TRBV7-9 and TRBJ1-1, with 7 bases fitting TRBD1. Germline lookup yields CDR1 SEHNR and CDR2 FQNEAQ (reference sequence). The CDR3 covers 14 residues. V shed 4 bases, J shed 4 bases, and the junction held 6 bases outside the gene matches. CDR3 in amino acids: CASSSRQGGTEAFF. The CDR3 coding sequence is TGTGCCAGCAGCTCGAGACAGGGTGGCACTGAAGCTTTCTTT.

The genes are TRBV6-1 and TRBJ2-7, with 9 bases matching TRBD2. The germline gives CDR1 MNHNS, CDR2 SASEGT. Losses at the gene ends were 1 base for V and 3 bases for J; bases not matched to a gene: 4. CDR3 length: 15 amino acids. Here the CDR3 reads CASSEGGGAVYEQYF. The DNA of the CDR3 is TGTGCCAGCAGTGAAGGCGGGGGGGCCGTCTACGAGCAGTACTTC.

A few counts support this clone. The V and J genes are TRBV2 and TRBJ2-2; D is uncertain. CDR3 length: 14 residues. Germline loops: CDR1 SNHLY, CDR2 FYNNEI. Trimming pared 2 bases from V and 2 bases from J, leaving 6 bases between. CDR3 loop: CASSENRNTGELFF. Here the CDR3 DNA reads TGTGCCAGCAGTGAAAACAGAAACACCGGGGAGCTGTTTTTT.

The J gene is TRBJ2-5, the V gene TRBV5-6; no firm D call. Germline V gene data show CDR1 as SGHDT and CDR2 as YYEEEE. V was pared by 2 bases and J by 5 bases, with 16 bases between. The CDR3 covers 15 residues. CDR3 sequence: CASSFSDSRMETQYF. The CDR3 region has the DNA TGTGCCAGCAGCTTCAGCGACTCCCGTATGGAGACCCAGTACTTC.

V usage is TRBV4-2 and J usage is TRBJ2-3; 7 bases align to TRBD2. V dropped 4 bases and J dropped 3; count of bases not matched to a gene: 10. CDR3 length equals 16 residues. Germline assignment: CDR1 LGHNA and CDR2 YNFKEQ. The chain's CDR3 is CASSLTSGMGTDTQYF. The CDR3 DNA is TGTGCCAGCAGCCTAACCAGCGGGATGGGGACAGATACGCAGTATTTT.

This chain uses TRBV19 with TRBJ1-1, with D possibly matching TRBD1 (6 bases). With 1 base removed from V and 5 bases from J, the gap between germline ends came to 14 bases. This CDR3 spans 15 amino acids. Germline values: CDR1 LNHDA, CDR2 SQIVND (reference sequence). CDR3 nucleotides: TGTGCCAGTAGTATAGTATCTCCAGGGGTTACTGAAGCTTTCTTT. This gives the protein CASSIVSPGVTEAFF.

The CDR3: CASSLPSGYEQYF. Here the CDR3 DNA reads TGCGCCAGCAGCCTTCCTAGCGGCTACGAGCAGTACTTC. The J gene is TRBJ2-5, the V gene TRBV4-1, with 7 bases identical to TRBD2. Gene TRBJ2-7 matches the end of the DNA better, so the J call may be wrong. Germline CDR1 MGHRA, CDR2 YSYEKL. The length of the CDR3 is 13 residues.